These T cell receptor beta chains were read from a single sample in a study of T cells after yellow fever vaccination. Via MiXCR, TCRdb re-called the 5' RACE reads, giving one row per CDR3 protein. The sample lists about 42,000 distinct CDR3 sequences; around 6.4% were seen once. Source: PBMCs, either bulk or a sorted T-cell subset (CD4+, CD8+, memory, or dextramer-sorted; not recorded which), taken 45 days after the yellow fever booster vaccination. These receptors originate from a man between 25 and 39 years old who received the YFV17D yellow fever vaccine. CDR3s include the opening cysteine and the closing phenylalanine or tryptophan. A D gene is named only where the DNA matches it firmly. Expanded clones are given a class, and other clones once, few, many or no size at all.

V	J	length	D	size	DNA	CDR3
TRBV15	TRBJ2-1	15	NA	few	TGTGCCACCAGCCTCCCAGAGAGGGGCATTGATGAGCAGTTCTTC	CATSLPERGIDEQFF
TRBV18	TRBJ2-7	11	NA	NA	TGTGCCAGCACTGCCGGCTACGAGCAGTACTTC	CASTAGYEQYF
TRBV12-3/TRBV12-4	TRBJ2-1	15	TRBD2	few	TGTGCCAGCAGCCTACTAGCGGGACGTATCAATGAGCAGTTCTTC	CASSLLAGRINEQFF
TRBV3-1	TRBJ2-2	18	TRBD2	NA	TGTGCCAGCAGCCCTTTTGCGGGAGAGTTGTTGAACACCGGGGAGCTGTTTTTT	CASSPFAGELLNTGELFF
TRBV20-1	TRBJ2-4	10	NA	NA	TGCAGTGTTGGGTTCGACATTCAGTACTTC	CSVGFDIQYF
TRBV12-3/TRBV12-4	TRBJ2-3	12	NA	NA	TGTGCCAGCAGTTCTACGTGGGATACGCAGTATTTT	CASSSTWDTQYF
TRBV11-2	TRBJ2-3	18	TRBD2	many	TGTGCCAGCAGCTTAAGGGCGAGCGGGAGTTTTGGCACAGATACGCAGTATTTT	CASSLRASGSFGTDTQYF
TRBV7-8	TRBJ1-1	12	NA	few	TGTGCCAGCAGCTTAGTTCACACTGAAGCTTTCTTT	CASSLVHTEAFF
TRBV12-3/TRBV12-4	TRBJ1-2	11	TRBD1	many	TGTGCCAGCACCAACAGGGGAGGCTACACCTTC	CASTNRGGYTF
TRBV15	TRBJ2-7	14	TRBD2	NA	TGTGCCACCAGCAGGCGGGGGGGAACCTACGAGCAGTACTTC	CATSRRGGTYEQYF
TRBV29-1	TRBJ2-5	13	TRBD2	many	TGCAGCGTCCGGACTAGCGGTGTGGAGACCCAGTACTTC	CSVRTSGVETQYF
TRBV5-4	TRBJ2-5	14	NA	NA	TGTGCCAGCAGTCTGGAGGGCCAGGATAAGACCCAGTACTTC	CASSLEGQDKTQYF
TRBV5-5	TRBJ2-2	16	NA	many	TGTGCCAGCAGCTTGGAGACCCAGGGAGTTGCCGGGGAGCTGTTTTTT	CASSLETQGVAGELFF
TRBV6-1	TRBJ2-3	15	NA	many	TGTGCCAGCAGTGAAGCTGATGGGGGCACAGATACGCAGTATTTT	CASSEADGGTDTQYF
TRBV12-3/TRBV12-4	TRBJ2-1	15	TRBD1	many	TGTGCCAGCAGTCTGGACAGGGGACCCTACAATGAGCAGTTCTTC	CASSLDRGPYNEQFF
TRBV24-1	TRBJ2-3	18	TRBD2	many	TGTGCCACCAGTGACCGTAAACTTAGCGGGAGCATCGGAGATACGCAGTATTTT	CATSDRKLSGSIGDTQYF
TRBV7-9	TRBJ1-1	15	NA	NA	TGTGCCAGCAGCCCACCCCAGGGCAGGAACACTGAAGCTTTCTTT	CASSPPQGRNTEAFF
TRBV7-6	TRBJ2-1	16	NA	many	TGTGCCAGCAGCTTAGGTAGGGGAGTTCTCTCGAATGAGCAGTTCTTC	CASSLGRGVLSNEQFF
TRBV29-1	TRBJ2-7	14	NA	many	TGCAGCGTTGAGTACGGTTCTGGAAGCTACGAGCAGTACTTC	CSVEYGSGSYEQYF
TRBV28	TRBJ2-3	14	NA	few	TGTGCCAGCAGTTACCGGGACCGCACAGATACGCAGTATTTT	CASSYRDRTDTQYF
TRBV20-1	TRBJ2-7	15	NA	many	TGCAGTGCTAGAGTCGTTAGTGGGAGGAGCGACGAGCAGTACTTC	CSARVVSGRSDEQYF
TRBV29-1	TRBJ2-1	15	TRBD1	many	TGCAGCGTTGTGCCGGGACGACAGGGGCACAATGAGCAGTTCTTC	CSVVPGRQGHNEQFF
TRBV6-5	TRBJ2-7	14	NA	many	TGTGCCAGCAGTTACTCGGGACTGGGTAGAAAGCAGTACTTC	CASSYSGLGRKQYF
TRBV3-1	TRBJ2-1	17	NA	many	TGTGCCAGCAGCCAACCCCCCGGGACACCCTACTACAATGAGCAGTTCTTC	CASSQPPGTPYYNEQFF
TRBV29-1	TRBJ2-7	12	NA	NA	TGCAGCGTTGAGGGTAGCGGTGACGAGCAGTACTTC	CSVEGSGDEQYF
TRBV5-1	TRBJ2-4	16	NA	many	TGCGCCAGCAGCTTGGACCCCGGTGGTTCCAAAAACATTCAGTACTTC	CASSLDPGGSKNIQYF
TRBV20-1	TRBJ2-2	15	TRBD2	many	TGCAGTGCTAGCCGAGCGGGATTGGGCACCGGGGAGCTGTTTTTT	CSASRAGLGTGELFF
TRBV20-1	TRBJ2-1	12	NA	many	TGCAGTGCTAGAGATCAAGGCTATGAGCAGTTCTTC	CSARDQGYEQFF
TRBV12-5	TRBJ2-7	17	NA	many	TGTGCTAGTGGTTTGCCGTTAAGGGGGTTACATGCTCATGAGCAGTACTTC	CASGLPLRGLHAHEQYF
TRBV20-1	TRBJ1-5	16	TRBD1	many	TGCAGTGCCAATTTGGGGTCAGGGGGCTGGAATCAGCCCCAGCATTTT	CSANLGSGGWNQPQHF
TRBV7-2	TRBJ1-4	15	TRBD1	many	TGTGCCAGCAGCCCCGGAAGGAGGGGGCCTGAGAAACTGTTTTTT	CASSPGRRGPEKLFF
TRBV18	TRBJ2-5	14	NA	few	TGTGCCAGCTCACCGGTTACAGTTCAAGAGACCCAGTACTTC	CASSPVTVQETQYF